A selection of T cell receptor beta chains follows, all from one sample in a study of cytomegalovirus exposure and HLA in healthy donors. The table came from immunoSEQ multiplex PCR; TCRdb's copy has only in-frame clones and leaves some out. The repertoire table contains about 150,000 clones. Sequencing was carried out using PBMCs. The receptors were sampled from a woman aged 45-65 years in good health and CMV-seronegative. The CDR3 runs from the conserved cysteine through the conserved F or W. D genes are given only for firm matches.

TRBJ2-7	-	TRBV5-1	TGCGCCAGCAGCTTGGTGGGGGGACCAACCTACGAGCAGTACTTC	CASSLVGGPTYEQYF
TRBJ1-1	-	TRBV6-6	TGTGCCAGCAGTTCTCAGGGTTTTAGCACTGAAGCTTTCTTT	CASSSQGFSTEAFF
TRBJ2-1	-	TRBV7-9	TGTGCCAGCAGCCCAGCGGGTCTGTCTTACAATGAGCAGTTCTTC	CASSPAGLSYNEQFF
TRBJ2-1	TRBD2	TRBV4-2	TGTGCCAGCAGCCTTGAGTCCAGCGGGAGCACGAATGAGCAGTTCTTC	CASSLESSGSTNEQFF
TRBJ2-5	TRBD2	TRBV4-2	TGTGCCAGCAGCCAAGATCGACTAGCGGGGGGTCAAGAGACCCAGTACTTC	CASSQDRLAGGQETQYF
TRBJ1-1	-	TRBV5-1	TGCGCCAGCAGCTTGGAGGGGGTGAACACTGAAGCTTTCTTT	CASSLEGVNTEAFF
TRBJ1-5	TRBD1	TRBV4-3	TGCGCCAGCAGCCAAGGCCCCCCGGGACAGGGGAATCAGCCCCAGCATTTT	CASSQGPPGQGNQPQHF
TRBJ2-7	TRBD2	TRBV13	TGTGCCAGCAGCTTAGGATCTAGCGGGGGGTTGGGCGAGCAGTACTTC	CASSLGSSGGLGEQYF
TRBJ2-5	TRBD2	TRBV13	TGTGCCAGCAGTTCCGGGACTAGTCGGAAGACCCAGTACTTC	CASSSGTSRKTQYF
TRBJ2-5	-	TRBV25-1	TGTGCCAGCAGTGGCACAAGAGGGCAAGAGACCCAGTACTTC	CASSGTRGQETQYF
TRBJ2-1	TRBD2	TRBV6-5	TGTGCCAGCAGTTCCCTAGCGGGAGGCTCCGACAATGAGCAGTTCTTC	CASSSLAGGSDNEQFF
TRBJ1-2	-	TRBV15	TGTGCCACCAGCAGAGACCTTACAGTTACTTCTGGCTACACCTTC	CATSRDLTVTSGYTF
TRBJ2-3	-	TRBV9	TGTGCCAGCAGCGTCCTGTATAGCAGGGGCACAGATACGCAGTATTTT	CASSVLYSRGTDTQYF
TRBJ2-7	-	TRBV4-2	TGTGCCAGCAGCCAAACAGGGTTTTCCTACGAGCAGTACTTC	CASSQTGFSYEQYF
TRBJ1-1	-	TRBV27	TGTGCCAGCAGTTTCACAGGGATGAACACTGAAGCTTTCTTT	CASSFTGMNTEAFF
TRBJ2-2	TRBD2	TRBV28	TGTGCCAGCAGTCGGACTAGCGAGAACACCGGGGAGCTGTTTTTT	CASSRTSENTGELFF
TRBJ2-3	TRBD2	TRBV5-1	TGCGCCAGCAGCTTGACTAGCGGGGACACAGATACGCAGTATTTT	CASSLTSGDTDTQYF
TRBJ1-1	TRBD1	TRBV18	TGTGCCAGCTCACCATTAACAGGGGTGAACACTGAAGCTTTCTTT	CASSPLTGVNTEAFF
TRBJ2-2	-	TRBV9	TGTGCCAGCAGCGAAGGGACTCCCGAATTCACCGGGGAGCTGTTTTTT	CASSEGTPEFTGELFF
TRBJ2-7	TRBD1	TRBV7-8	TGTGCCAGCAGCACCGACAGGGTACCCTACGAGCAGTACTTC	CASSTDRVPYEQYF
TRBJ1-6	-	TRBV28	TGTGCCAGCAGTTGGGCCTTTGAAGAAAGAGAAGGCTCCTATAATTCACCCCTCCACTTT	CASSWAFEEREGSYNSPLHF
TRBJ2-5	-	TRBV9	TGTGCCAGCAGCGTAGAGGGGGGGCATCAAGAGACCCAGTACTTC	CASSVEGGHQETQYF
TRBJ1-4	-	TRBV30	TGTGCCTGGAGTAAGGGGGGGGATGAAAAACTGTTTTTT	CAWSKGGDEKLFF
TRBJ1-1	TRBD1	TRBV9	TGTGCCAGCAGCCTCCGCCGGGACAGTATTTTGAACACTGAAGCTTTCTTT	CASSLRRDSILNTEAFF
TRBJ1-1	-	TRBV5-4	TGTGCCAGCAGCTTTACAGCGAACACTGAAGCTTTCTTT	CASSFTANTEAFF
TRBJ1-4	-	TRBV5-1	TGCGCCAGCAGCTTGAGTCGGAGGGTTGATGAAAAACTGTTTTTT	CASSLSRRVDEKLFF
TRBJ1-4	-	TRBV30	TGTGCCTGGAGTAAGAGGGAAAAACTGTTTTTT	CAWSKREKLFF
TRBJ2-5	-	TRBV6-6	TGTGCCAGCAGTCTCCAGGAGACCCAGTACTTC	CASSLQETQYF
TRBJ2-2	TRBD1	TRBV7-6	TGTGCCAGCAGACATCCGGGACAGGGCGACACCGGGGAGCTGTTTTTT	CASRHPGQGDTGELFF
TRBJ1-6	-	TRBV28	TGTGCCAGCAGATGGACAGAATTTTCACCCCTCCACTTT	CASRWTEFSPLHF
TRBJ2-3	TRBD2	TRBV4-2	TGTGCCAGCAGCTACTCTAGCGGGGGCAGCACAGATACGCAGTATTTT	CASSYSSGGSTDTQYF
TRBJ2-1	-	TRBV6-1	TGTGCCAGCAGTGAGGGCCTAGCAGTTGGTGAGCAGTTCTTC	CASSEGLAVGEQFF
TRBJ2-7	-	TRBV6-5	TGTGCCAGCAGTTACGGGACACCAGGAGTCTACGAGCAGTACTTC	CASSYGTPGVYEQYF
TRBJ2-3	-	TRBV20-1	TGCAGTGTTGCGCACACAGATACGCAGTATTTT	CSVAHTDTQYF
TRBJ2-1	TRBD2	TRBV4-2	TGTGCCAGCAGCCAAGAGGTTTCAGCGGGGGCCGCCTACAATGAGCAGTTCTTC	CASSQEVSAGAAYNEQFF
TRBJ2-7	-	TRBV6-1	TGTGCCAGCAGATTTGGCGGGACCGCCCACGAGCAGTACTTC	CASRFGGTAHEQYF
TRBJ1-6	TRBD1	TRBV6-6	TGTGCCAGCAGTTCGGGACAGGGGATTTCACCCCTCCACTTT	CASSSGQGISPLHF
TRBJ1-2	-	TRBV7-9	TGTGCCAGCAGCCCCCAAGGCCGAGGAGGGGGCTACACCTTC	CASSPQGRGGGYTF
TRBJ1-4	-	TRBV28	TGTGCCAGCAGTTGGGGGGGTGGAGAAAAACTGTTTTTT	CASSWGGGEKLFF
TRBJ2-3	-	TRBV30	TGTGCCTGGCGGGGGGTAGGGGGACTGGCAGATACGCAGTATTTT	CAWRGVGGLADTQYF
TRBJ2-6	-	TRBV5-1	TGCGCCAGCAGCCGTGACTACCCTGGGGCCAACGTCCTGACTTTC	CASSRDYPGANVLTF
TRBJ2-5	TRBD2	TRBV7-2	TGTGCCAGCAGCTTAGTAGCTAGCGGGAAGGAGACCCAGTACTTC	CASSLVASGKETQYF
TRBJ1-5	-	TRBV7-2	TGTGCCAGCAGCTTAGGTGACAGGACCTTGAATCAGCCCCAGCATTTT	CASSLGDRTLNQPQHF
TRBJ2-3	TRBD2	TRBV7-3	TGTGCCAGCAGCGTAAAGAGCGGGGGGGCCGCAGATACGCAGTATTTT	CASSVKSGGAADTQYF
TRBJ2-6	-	TRBV11-2	TGTGCCAGCAGCCTCAACAGGGCCTCTGGGGCCAACGTCCTGACTTTC	CASSLNRASGANVLTF
TRBJ2-6	-	TRBV7-9	TGTGCCAGCAGCCCCTCGGACGGGAACTCTGGGGCCAACGTCCTGACTTTC	CASSPSDGNSGANVLTF
TRBJ1-1	-	TRBV28	TGTGCCAGCAGCCGAGAGAGGAACACTGAAGCTTTCTTT	CASSRERNTEAFF
TRBJ1-3	-	TRBV30	TGTGCCTGGAGTGTACTCCGCGAAACAGGTCTCTCTGGAAACACCATATATTTT	CAWSVLRETGLSGNTIYF
TRBJ2-1	TRBD2	TRBV9	TGTGCCAGCAGCGTTCGCGGGACTAGCGGGATGTATGAGCAGTTCTTC	CASSVRGTSGMYEQFF
TRBJ1-1	-	TRBV4-2	TGTGCCAGCAGCCCAAGCCCACAGGGATTGGATGAAGCTTTCTTT	CASSPSPQGLDEAFF
TRBJ2-7	-	TRBV18	TGTGCCAGCTCACCACCGGGACTGGGCTCCTACGAGCAGTACTTC	CASSPPGLGSYEQYF
TRBJ1-2	-	TRBV5-1	TGCGCCAGCAGCTTGGAGCGGGGGGCGAGAGGCTACACCTTC	CASSLERGARGYTF
TRBJ2-3	-	TRBV30	TGTGCCTGGGGAATAGGGAGCCCTCCAGATACGCAGTATTTT	CAWGIGSPPDTQYF
TRBJ2-4	-	TRBV27	TGTGCCAGCACCCCGACAGGGGACTATTCCAAAAACATTCAGTACTTC	CASTPTGDYSKNIQYF
TRBJ1-1	TRBD1	TRBV6-6	TGTGCCAGCAGGTCGACAGGGGAGCCAGAGGACACTGAAGCTTTCTTT	CASRSTGEPEDTEAFF
TRBJ2-4	TRBD2	TRBV7-2	TGTGCCAGCAGCCCAACGACTAGCGGGAGGGCCGATGCCAAAAACATTCAGTACTTC	CASSPTTSGRADAKNIQYF
TRBJ1-2	TRBD1	TRBV6-6	TGTGCCAGCAAGCTACCCTCGGGACAGACTAACTATGGCTACACCTTC	CASKLPSGQTNYGYTF
TRBJ1-2	-	TRBV5-1	TGCGCCAGCAGCTATGACACCCACTATGGCTACACCTTC	CASSYDTHYGYTF
TRBJ2-4	-	TRBV10-3	TGTGCCATCAGTGAGTTAAACAAAAACATTCAGTACTTC	CAISELNKNIQYF
TRBJ2-1	TRBD1	TRBV29-1	TGCAGCGTTGGGGACAGGAGGTCCGACAATGAGCAGTTCTTC	CSVGDRRSDNEQFF